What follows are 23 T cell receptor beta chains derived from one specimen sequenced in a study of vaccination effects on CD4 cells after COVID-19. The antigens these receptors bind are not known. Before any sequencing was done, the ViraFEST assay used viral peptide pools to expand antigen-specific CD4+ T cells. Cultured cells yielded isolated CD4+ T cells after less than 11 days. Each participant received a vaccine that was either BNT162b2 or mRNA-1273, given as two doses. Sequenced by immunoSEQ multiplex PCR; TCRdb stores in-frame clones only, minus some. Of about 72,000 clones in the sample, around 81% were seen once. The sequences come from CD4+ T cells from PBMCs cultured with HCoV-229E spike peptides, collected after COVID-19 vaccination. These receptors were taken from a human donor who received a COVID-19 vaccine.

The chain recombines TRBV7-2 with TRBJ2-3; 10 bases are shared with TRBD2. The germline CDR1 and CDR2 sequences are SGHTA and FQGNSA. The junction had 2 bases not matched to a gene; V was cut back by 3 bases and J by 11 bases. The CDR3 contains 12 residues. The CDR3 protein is CASSFSSGGQYF. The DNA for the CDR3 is TGTGCCAGCAGCTTTTCTAGCGGGGGGCAGTATTTT.

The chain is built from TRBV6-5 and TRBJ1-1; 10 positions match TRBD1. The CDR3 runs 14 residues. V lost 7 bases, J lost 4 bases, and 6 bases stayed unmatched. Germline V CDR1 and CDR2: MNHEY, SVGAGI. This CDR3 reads CASTWDRGGTEAFF. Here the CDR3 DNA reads TGTGCCAGCACCTGGGACAGGGGAGGCACTGAAGCTTTCTTT.

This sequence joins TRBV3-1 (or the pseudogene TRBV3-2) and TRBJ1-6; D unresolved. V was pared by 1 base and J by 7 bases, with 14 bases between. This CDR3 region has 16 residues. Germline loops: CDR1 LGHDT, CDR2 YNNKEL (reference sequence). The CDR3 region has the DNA TGTGCCAGCAGCCAAGGACCCCCGGTCCTCAATTCACCCCTCCACTTT. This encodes CASSQGPPVLNSPLHF.

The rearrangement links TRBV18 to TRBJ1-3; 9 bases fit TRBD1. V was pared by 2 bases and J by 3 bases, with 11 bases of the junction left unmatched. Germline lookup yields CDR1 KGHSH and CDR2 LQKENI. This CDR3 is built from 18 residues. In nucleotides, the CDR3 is TGTGCCAGCTCACCAAGGATAACCGGGACAGGGAGTGGAAACACCATATATTTT. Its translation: CASSPRITGTGSGNTIYF.

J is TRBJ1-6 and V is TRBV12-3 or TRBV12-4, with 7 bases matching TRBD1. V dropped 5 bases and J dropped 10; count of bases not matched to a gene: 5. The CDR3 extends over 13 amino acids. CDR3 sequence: CASSDRVESPLHF. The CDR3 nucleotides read TGTGCCAGCAGTGACAGGGTTGAATCACCCCTCCACTTT.

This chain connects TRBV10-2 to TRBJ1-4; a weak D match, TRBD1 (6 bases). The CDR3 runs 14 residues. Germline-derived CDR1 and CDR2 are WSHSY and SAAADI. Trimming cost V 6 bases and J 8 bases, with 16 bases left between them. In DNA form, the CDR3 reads TGCGCCAGCAGGGGGACAAACCTGGGGGAAAAACTGTTTTTT. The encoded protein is CASRGTNLGEKLFF.

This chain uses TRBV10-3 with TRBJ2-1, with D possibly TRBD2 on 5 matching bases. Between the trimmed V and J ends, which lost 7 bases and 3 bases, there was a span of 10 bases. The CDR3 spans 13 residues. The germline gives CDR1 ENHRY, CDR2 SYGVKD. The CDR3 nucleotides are TGTGCCATCACCTTCGGGGTCTACAATGAGCAGTTCTTC. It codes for CAITFGVYNEQFF.

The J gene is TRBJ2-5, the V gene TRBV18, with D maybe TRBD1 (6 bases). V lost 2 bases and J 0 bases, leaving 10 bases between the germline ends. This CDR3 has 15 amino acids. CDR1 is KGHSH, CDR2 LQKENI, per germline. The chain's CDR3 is CASSPDRRYQETQYF. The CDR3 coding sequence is TGTGCCAGCTCACCAGACAGGCGGTACCAAGAGACCCAGTACTTC.

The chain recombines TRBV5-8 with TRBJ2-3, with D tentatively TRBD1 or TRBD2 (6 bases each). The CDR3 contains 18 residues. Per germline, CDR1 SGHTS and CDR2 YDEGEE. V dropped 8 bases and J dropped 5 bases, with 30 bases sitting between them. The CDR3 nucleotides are TGTGCCAGTCCGACCCAGCTTCTCCACAGGGAGGTTGAAGATACGCAGTATTTT. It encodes CASPTQLLHREVEDTQYF.

CDR3 nucleotides: TGTGCCACCAGCAGAGATCCGGAGGGGTCATACTCTGGGGCCAACGTCCTGACTTTC. As protein: CATSRDPEGSYSGANVLTF. The chain links TRBV15 to TRBJ2-6; D is possibly TRBD2 (6 bases). Germline V lookup: CDR1 LNHNV, CDR2 YYDKDF (reference sequence). The CDR3 extends over 19 amino acids. Trimming left V 0 bases short and J 0 bases short, with 15 bases between.

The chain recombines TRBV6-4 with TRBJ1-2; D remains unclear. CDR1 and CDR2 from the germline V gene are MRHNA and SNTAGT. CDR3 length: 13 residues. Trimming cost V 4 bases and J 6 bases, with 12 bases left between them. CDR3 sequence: CASSVQRPHGYTF. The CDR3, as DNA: TGTGCCAGCAGTGTCCAGCGGCCTCATGGCTACACCTTC.

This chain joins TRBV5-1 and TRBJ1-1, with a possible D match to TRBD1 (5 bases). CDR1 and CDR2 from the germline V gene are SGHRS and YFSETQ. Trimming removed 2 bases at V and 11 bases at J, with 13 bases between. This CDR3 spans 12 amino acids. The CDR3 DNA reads TGCGCCAGCAGCTTACCAGACAGCCGGGCTTTCTTT. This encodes CASSLPDSRAFF.

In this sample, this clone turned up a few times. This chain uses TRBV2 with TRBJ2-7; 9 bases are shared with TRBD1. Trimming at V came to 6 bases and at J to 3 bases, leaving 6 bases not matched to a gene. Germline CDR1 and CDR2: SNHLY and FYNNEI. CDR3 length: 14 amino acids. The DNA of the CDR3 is TGTGCCAGCAGGGCAAGGGACAGGGTCTACGAGCAGTACGTC. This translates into CASRARDRVYEQYV.

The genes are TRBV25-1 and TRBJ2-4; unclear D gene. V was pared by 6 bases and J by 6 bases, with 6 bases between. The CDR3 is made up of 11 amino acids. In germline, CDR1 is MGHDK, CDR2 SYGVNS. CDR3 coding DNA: TGTGCCAGCAGGTCGGGAAACATTCAGTACTTC. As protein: CASRSGNIQYF.

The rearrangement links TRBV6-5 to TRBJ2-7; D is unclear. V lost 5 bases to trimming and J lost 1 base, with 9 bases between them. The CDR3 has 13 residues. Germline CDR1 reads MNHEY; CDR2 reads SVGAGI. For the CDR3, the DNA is TGTGCCAGCAGTAACGGTGTATCCTACGAGCAGTACGTC. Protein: CASSNGVSYEQYV.

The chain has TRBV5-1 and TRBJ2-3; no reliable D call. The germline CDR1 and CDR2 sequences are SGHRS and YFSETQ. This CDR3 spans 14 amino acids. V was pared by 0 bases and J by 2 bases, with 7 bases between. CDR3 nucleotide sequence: TGCGCCAGCAGCTTGGTCCCACCCACAGATACGCAGTATTTT. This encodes CASSLVPPTDTQYF.

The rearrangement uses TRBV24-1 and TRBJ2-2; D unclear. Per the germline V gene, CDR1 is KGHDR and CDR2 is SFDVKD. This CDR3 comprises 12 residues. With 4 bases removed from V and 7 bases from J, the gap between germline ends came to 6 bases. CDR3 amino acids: CATSEGVGELFF. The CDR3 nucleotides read TGTGCCACCAGTGAGGGTGTCGGGGAGCTGTTTTTT.

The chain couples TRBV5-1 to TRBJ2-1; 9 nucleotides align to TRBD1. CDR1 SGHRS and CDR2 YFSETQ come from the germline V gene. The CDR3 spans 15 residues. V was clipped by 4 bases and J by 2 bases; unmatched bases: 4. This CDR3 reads CASSAGTGTYNEQFF. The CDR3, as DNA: TGCGCCAGCAGCGCCGGGACAGGGACCTACAATGAGCAGTTCTTC.

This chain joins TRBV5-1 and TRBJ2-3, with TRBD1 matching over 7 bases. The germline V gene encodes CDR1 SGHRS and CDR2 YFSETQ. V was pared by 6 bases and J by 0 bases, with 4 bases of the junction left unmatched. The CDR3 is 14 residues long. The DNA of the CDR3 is TGCGCCAGCAACAAGGGACAGAGCACAGATACGCAGTATTTT. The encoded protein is CASNKGQSTDTQYF.

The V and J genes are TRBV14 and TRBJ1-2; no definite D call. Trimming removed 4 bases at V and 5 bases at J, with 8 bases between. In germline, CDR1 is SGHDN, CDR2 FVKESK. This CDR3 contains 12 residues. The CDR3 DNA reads TGTGCCAGCAGCCCAAGCAGTTATGGCTACACCTTC. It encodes CASSPSSYGYTF. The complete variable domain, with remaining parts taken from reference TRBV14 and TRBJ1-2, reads EAGVTQFPSHSVIEKGQTVTLRCDPISGHDNLYWYRRVMGKEIKFLLHFVKESKQDESGMPNNRFLAERTGGTYSTLKVQPAELEDSGVYFCASSPSSYGYTFGSGTRLTVV.

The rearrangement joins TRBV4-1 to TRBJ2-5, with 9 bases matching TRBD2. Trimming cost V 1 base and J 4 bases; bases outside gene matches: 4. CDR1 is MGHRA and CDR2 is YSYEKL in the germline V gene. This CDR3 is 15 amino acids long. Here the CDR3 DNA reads TGCGCCAGCAGCCAAGCCGGACTAGCGAGAGAGACCCAGTACTTC. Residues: CASSQAGLARETQYF.

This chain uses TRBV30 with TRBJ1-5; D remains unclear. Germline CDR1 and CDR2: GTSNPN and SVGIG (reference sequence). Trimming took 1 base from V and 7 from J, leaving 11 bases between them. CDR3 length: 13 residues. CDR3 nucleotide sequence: TGTGCCTGGAGTGACGGATTTGAACAGCCCCAGCATTTT. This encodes CAWSDGFEQPQHF.

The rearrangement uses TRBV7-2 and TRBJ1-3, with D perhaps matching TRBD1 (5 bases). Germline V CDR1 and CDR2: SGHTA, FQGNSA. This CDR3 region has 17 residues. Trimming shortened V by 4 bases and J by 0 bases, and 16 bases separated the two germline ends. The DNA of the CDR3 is TGTGCCAGCAGCTATCAGCCGGGACCGAGCTCTGGAAACACCATATATTTT. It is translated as CASSYQPGPSSGNTIYF.